The 6 T cell receptor beta chains in this list originate from one sample, sequenced in a study of blood T cells in healthy people across ages. Primed by a sample-barcoded 5' primer and a J-beta primer mix, a second PCR proceeded for about 6 to 12 cycles. MiXCR, applied by TCRdb to the 5' RACE reads, yields one record per CDR3 protein. Seen here are 980,000 or so distinct CDR3 sequences, about 48% observed once, and the top ten hold about an eighth. Sequencing used blood. All receptors derive from a man aged 30 to 45 in good health.

The chain is built from TRBV20-1 and TRBJ2-1; the D gene could be TRBD1 or TRBD2 (5 bases each). From germline, CDR1 is DFQATT and CDR2 SNEGSKA (reference sequence). This CDR3 contains 13 residues. The V and J ends lost 3 bases and 6 bases respectively, with 12 bases between them. CDR3 sequence reads: CSARGPGGNEQFF. For the CDR3, the DNA is TGCAGTGCTAGGGGACCGGGCGGCAATGAGCAGTTCTTC.

The chain couples TRBV29-1 to TRBJ2-3; D remains ambiguous. Per germline, CDR1 SQVTM and CDR2 ANQGSEA. The CDR3 has 12 residues. Trimming stripped 3 bases from V and 4 bases from J, with 8 bases between. The chain's CDR3 is CSVDVEADTQYF. The DNA for the CDR3 is TGCAGCGTTGACGTCGAAGCAGATACGCAGTATTTT.

As to this clonotype: A junction boundary mismatches the germline segment, possibly from a read error. V usage is TRBV4-1 and J usage is TRBJ2-3, with D hard to call. CDR1 and CDR2 from the germline V gene are MGHRA and YSYEKL. The CDR3 loop spans 14 amino acids. DNA of the CDR3: TGCGCCAGCAGCCAAGAACAGCCACCAGATATGCAGTATTTT. Residues: CASSQEQPPDMQYF.

This clonotype appeared a few times. This rearrangement joins TRBV4-2 to TRBJ1-5; TRBD1 agrees at 7 bases. This CDR3 has 16 amino acids. Germline CDR1 is LGHNA and CDR2 is YNFKEQ. The J segment lost 4 bases and the V segment lost 0 bases, leaving 6 bases of the junction unmatched. This chain's CDR3 is CASSQDFPGGNQPQHF. CDR3 nucleotide sequence: TGTGCCAGCAGCCAAGATTTTCCAGGGGGAAATCAGCCCCAGCATTTT.

This clonotype was counted many times. The chain employs TRBV6-5 and TRBJ2-3, with 8 bases lining up with TRBD1. Germline loops: CDR1 MNHEY, CDR2 SVGAGI. With V trimmed by 6 bases and J by 6 bases, 8 bases remained unmatched. The CDR3 is made up of 14 amino acids. CDR3 nucleotides: TGTGCCAGCAGCCGGGGACAGGTTAGGGATACGCAGTATTTT. It codes for CASSRGQVRDTQYF.

This clonotype was detected a few times. The chain couples TRBV6-6 to TRBJ1-4; unclear D gene. Germline V lookup: CDR1 MNHNY, CDR2 SVGAGI (reference sequence). This CDR3 has 11 residues. Trimming cost V 7 bases and J 4 bases, with 4 bases left between them. The CDR3 bases are TGTGCCAGCACCCTTAATGAAAAACTGTTTTTT. Translating it yields CASTLNEKLFF.